This TCR beta chain was retrieved from a study of CD8 T cells in Susac syndrome (dated by TCRdb to about 2019). Notes on the research overall: Repertoire sequencing was used to test whether CD8+ T cell activation and differentiation in Susac syndrome was antigen driven. CD8+ T cell repertoire clonality was compared between fewer than 13 healthy donors, approximately 14 Susac syndrome patients and roughly 15 multiple sclerosis patients.

RNA was extracted using the RNeasy kit, and about 0.5 to 1 ug of the RNA was reverse transcribed with random hexamers. The immunoSEQ multiplex PCR assay, covering 54 Vbeta and 13 Jbeta segments, was used to amplify TCR beta CDR3 regions. PCR amplification bias was corrected by using a synthetic template baseline for primer optimization and computational correction. The original pipeline was this. Reads were assigned to V, D and J genes according to IMGT and analyzed in immunoSEQ Analyzer, with only productive sequences retained. Clonality was computed as one minus Shannon entropy normalized by log2 of the number of productive unique sequences. For each patient and control, public and private clones were evaluated among the 100 most prevalent clones. A clone was defined as Susac-specific if it was absent from the healthy and MS cohorts, from roughly 990 published viral clones and from other ImmuneACCESS disease sequences. In TCRdb, the public reads were trimmed at Q25 with fastp and aligned with MiXCR, with productive beta chains retained. Each CDR3 protein appears once, grouped with its most common genes and DNA. Clone size and V and J calls follow TCRdb, not the original study. The sample has about 400,000 distinct CDR3 sequences on record, 75% to 90% of them singletons. Of the sample, under 0.15% falls within the top ten clones.

V is pruned by 3 bases and J by 4 bases, leaving 6 bases of the junction without a gene match. The germline V gene (reference sequence) specifies MNHEY as CDR1 and SMNVEV as CDR2. Spanning cysteine to phenylalanine, the CDR3 consists of 14 amino acids. Only the CDR3 region is kept as DNA, spanning 42 bases read in frame from base 1. High-throughput TCR beta sequencing profiled peripheral blood CD8+ and CD4+ T cells from healthy donors, Susac syndrome patients and multiple sclerosis patients. Treatment-naive patients with stable or active relapsing-remitting disease fulfilling revised McDonald criteria were used as multiple sclerosis controls. Bulk CD8+ and CD4+ T cells were purified magnetically by negative isolation, whereas CD8+ TEMRA cells were enriched by FACS. Blood was drawn into EDTA tubes, processed within 24 hours, and PBMCs were isolated by density gradient centrifugation. PBMCs intended for TCR sequencing were cryopreserved in liquid nitrogen and were subsequently thawed in a 37 degrees C water bath. The sorted or isolated CD4+, CD8+ and CD8+ TEMRA cells reached a purity of at least 90%.

Overall study results and their limits: The number of individuals in the TCR sequencing and HLA analysis was recognized as being relatively small.

Note on this clonotype: Its antigen target is currently unknown. Per-base quality was not reported, and no clone a single base away is much larger than it.

The receptor comes from a human donor with multiple sclerosis. Recombination linked TRBV27 to TRBJ2-7; 7 bases in the junction line up with TRBD1. Sequencing was performed on CD8+ T cells from PBMCs. The DNA sequence follows: TGTGCCAGCAGTTTCGGGACAGCGATGTACGAGCAGTACTTC. This yields the protein CASSFGTAMYEQYF.